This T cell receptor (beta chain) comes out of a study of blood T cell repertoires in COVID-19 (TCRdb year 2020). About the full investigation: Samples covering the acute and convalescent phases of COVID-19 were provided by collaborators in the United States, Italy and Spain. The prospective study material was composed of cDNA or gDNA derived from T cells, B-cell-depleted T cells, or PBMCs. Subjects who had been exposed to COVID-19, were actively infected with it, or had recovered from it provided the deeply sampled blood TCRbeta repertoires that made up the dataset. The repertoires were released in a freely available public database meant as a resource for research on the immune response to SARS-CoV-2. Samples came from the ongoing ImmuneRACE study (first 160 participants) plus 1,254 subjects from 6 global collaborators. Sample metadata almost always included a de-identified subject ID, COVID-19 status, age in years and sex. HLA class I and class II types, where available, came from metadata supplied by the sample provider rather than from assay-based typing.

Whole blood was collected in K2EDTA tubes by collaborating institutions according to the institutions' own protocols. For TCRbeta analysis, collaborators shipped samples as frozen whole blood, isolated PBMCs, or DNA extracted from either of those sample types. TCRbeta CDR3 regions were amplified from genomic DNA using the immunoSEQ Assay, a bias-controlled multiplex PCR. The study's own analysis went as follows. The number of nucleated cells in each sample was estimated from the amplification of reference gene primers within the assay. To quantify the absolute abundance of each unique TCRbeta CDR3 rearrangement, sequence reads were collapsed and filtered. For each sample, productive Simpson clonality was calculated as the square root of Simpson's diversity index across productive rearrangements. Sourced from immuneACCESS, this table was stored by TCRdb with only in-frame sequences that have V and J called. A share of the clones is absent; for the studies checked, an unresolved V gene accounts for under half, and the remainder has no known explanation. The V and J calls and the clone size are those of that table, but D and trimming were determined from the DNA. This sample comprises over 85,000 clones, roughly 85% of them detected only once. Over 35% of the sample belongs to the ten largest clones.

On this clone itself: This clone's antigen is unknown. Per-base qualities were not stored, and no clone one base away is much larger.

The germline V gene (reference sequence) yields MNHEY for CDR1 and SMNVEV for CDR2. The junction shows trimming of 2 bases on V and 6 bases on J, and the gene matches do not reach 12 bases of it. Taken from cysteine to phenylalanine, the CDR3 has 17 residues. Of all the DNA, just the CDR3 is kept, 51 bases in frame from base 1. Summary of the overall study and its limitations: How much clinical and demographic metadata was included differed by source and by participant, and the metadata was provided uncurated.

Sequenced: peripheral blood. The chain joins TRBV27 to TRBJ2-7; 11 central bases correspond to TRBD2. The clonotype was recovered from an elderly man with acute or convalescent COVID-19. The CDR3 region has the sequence CASSLGLAGGPLGEQYF. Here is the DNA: TGTGCCAGCAGTTTAGGCCTAGCGGGAGGCCCCTTAGGCGAGCAGTACTTC.